The 17 T cell receptor beta chains listed next were all sequenced from one sample in a study of blood T cells in healthy people across ages. Next came a second PCR, run for about 6 to 12 cycles, which used a sample-barcoded 5' primer along with a J-beta primer mix. Each CDR3 protein gets one entry after TCRdb re-called the 5' RACE reads with MiXCR. Of fewer than 2,000,000 distinct CDR3 sequences in the sample, roughly 43% are singletons; the top ten hold 23%. Material: blood. These receptors originate from a human donor in good health.

This clonotype was observed a few times. This chain connects TRBV7-3 to TRBJ1-2; D may be TRBD1 (6 bases). The CDR3 totals 13 residues. Per germline, CDR1 SGHTA and CDR2 FQGTGA. Trimming removed 6 bases at V and 4 bases at J, with 12 bases between. The CDR3 region has the DNA TGTGCCAGCAGTAACAGGGTTGGCTATGGCTACACCTTC. Residues: CASSNRVGYGYTF.

This chain links TRBV5-1 with TRBJ2-5; D is perhaps TRBD2 (6 bases). CDR3 length: 17 residues. The V gene's germline CDR1 is SGHRS and CDR2 YFSETQ. V was clipped by 0 bases and J by 1 base, with 16 bases between them. The CDR3 bases are TGCGCCAGCAGCTTGGCCATGAGCTTGGGGGGCCAAGAGACCCAGTACTTC. Translated, it gives CASSLAMSLGGQETQYF.

This clonotype has ten or more counts. A read error may produce the germline difference seen at one junction end. The V gene is TRBV7-2, the J gene TRBJ2-7; the D is unclear. This CDR3 comprises 13 residues. From germline, CDR1 is SGHTA and CDR2 FQGNSA. DNA for the CDR3: TGTGCCAGCTCTCGGCTCAGCTCCTACGAACAGTACTTC. Protein: CASSRLSSYEQYF.

CDR3 coding DNA: TGTGCCAGCAGCCCGCCGGCTAGTACCAACGAGCAGTACTTC. Translated, it gives CASSPPASTNEQYF. The V and J genes are TRBV9 and TRBJ2-7; D gene ambiguous. The CDR3 is 14 amino acids. V lost 4 bases to trimming and J lost 5 bases, with 16 bases between them. Per germline, CDR1 SGDLS and CDR2 YYNGEE.

The gene calls are TRBV20-1 and TRBJ1-2; TRBD1 is a possible D gene (5 bases). This CDR3 has 14 residues. The V end lost 3 bases, the J end lost 4 bases, and 15 bases lay between the germline ends. Germline V gives CDR1 DFQATT, CDR2 SNEGSKA (reference sequence). In DNA form, the CDR3 reads TGCAGTGCTAGTCGAGGAGGGGTGGGCTATGGCTACACCTTC. It encodes CSASRGGVGYGYTF.

The V gene is TRBV11-2, the J gene TRBJ2-1; 8 positions match TRBD2. The V gene end was trimmed by 6 bases and the J gene end by 10 bases; junction bases not matched to a gene: 11. CDR1 and CDR2 from the germline V gene are SGHAT and FQNNGV. This CDR3 region has 14 residues. The chain's CDR3 is CASRVSGGPSEQFF. The CDR3 DNA is TGTGCCAGCAGGGTCAGCGGGGGTCCCAGCGAGCAGTTCTTC.

The chain is built from TRBV24-1 and TRBJ2-1; D remains unclear. Trimming cost V 0 bases and J 7 bases, with 18 bases left between them. Germline assignment: CDR1 KGHDR and CDR2 SFDVKD. CDR3 length: 17 amino acids. CDR3 in DNA: TGTGCCACCAGTGATTTGCAGGATAAAGACCTCGGGAATGAGCAGTTCTTC. This encodes CATSDLQDKDLGNEQFF.

This chain links TRBV29-1 with TRBJ2-3; unclear D gene. Trimming shortened V by 4 bases and J by 2 bases, and 10 bases separated the two germline ends. This CDR3 is built from 13 residues. CDR1 and CDR2 from the germline V gene are SQVTM and ANQGSEA. DNA for the CDR3: TGCAGCGTTGTGGCGCCCTTCACAGATACGCAGTATTTT. Amino acids: CSVVAPFTDTQYF.

The chain employs TRBV7-9 and TRBJ1-1; a possible D gene is TRBD1 (5 bases). Germline V CDR1 and CDR2: SEHNR, FQNEAQ (reference sequence). The CDR3 covers 15 residues. Trimming removed 5 bases from V and 3 bases from J, with 16 bases in between. As DNA, the CDR3 is TGTGCCAGCAGCCCCCAGGGTAGCTTTTACACTGAAGCTTTCTTT. This encodes CASSPQGSFYTEAFF. Combining the CDR3 with reference TRBV7-9 and TRBJ1-1 gives the whole variable domain DTGVSQNPRHKITKRGQNVTFRCDPISEHNRLYWYRQTLGQGPEFLTYFQNEAQLEKSRLLSDRFSAERPKGSFSTLEIQRTEQGDSAMYLCASSPQGSFYTEAFFGQGTRLTVV.

V usage is TRBV7-3 and J usage is TRBJ2-2; 8 positions match TRBD2. Germline CDR1 reads SGHTA; CDR2 reads FQGTGA. This CDR3 has 17 amino acids. V lost 1 base to trimming and J lost 0 bases; unmatched junction nucleotides: 4. This chain's CDR3 is CASSLMGGLANTGELFF. Written as DNA, the CDR3 is TGTGCCAGCAGCTTAATGGGGGGACTAGCGAACACCGGGGAGCTGTTTTTT.

This sequence joins TRBV5-5 and TRBJ2-7; 9 positions match TRBD1. The CDR3 has 15 residues. J was trimmed by 5 bases and V by 1 base; bases with no gene match: 7. Germline V gives CDR1 SGHKS, CDR2 YYEKEE (reference sequence). In nucleotides, the CDR3 is TGTGCCAGCAGCTTGCTGGGACAGGGATGCGACGAGCAGTACTTC. Protein product: CASSLLGQGCDEQYF.

To note about this clonotype: With a much larger clone just one base away, this may be a read error. The CDR3 region has the DNA TGTGCCAGCAGTTTAGAGACCATCTATGGCTACACCTTC. Protein: CASSLETIYGYTF. The chain uses TRBV12-3 or TRBV12-4 and TRBJ1-2; D gene uncertain. V shed 1 base and J shed 4 bases, with 7 bases lying between them. The CDR3 runs to 13 residues.

V usage is TRBV5-5 and J usage is TRBJ1-5; maybe TRBD1 (5 bases). The germline V gene encodes CDR1 SGHKS and CDR2 YYEKEE (reference sequence). The CDR3 contains 14 residues. V was cut by 5 bases and J by 5 bases, with 14 bases left in between. This CDR3 is CASRSRDSDQPQHF. The CDR3 DNA sequence: TGTGCCAGCAGATCCCGGGACTCCGATCAGCCCCAGCATTTT.

This chain links TRBV12-3 or TRBV12-4 with TRBJ2-3; TRBD2 is a possible D gene (6 bases). CDR3 length equals 16 residues. V was cut by 4 bases and J by 3 bases, with 17 bases left in between. In nucleotides, the CDR3 is TGTGCCAGCAGTTATGGGCCTGGGGGGTTGACAGATACGCAGTATTTT. Translating it yields CASSYGPGGLTDTQYF.

Details on this clonotype: The junction does not match germline at one end; this may be a read error. The rearrangement joins TRBV10-3 to TRBJ2-1, with D possibly matching TRBD1 (6 bases). CDR1 is ENHRY and CDR2 is SYGVKD in the germline V gene. The CDR3 totals 15 residues. In DNA form, the CDR3 reads TGTGCCATCAGTGGTTCGGACAGCTCCTACAATGAGCAGTCCTTC. Translated, it gives CAISGSDSSYNEQSF.

The gene calls are TRBV4-1 and TRBJ1-1; possible D gene TRBD1, 5 bases. The germline V and J ends were trimmed by 4 bases and 12 bases, with 12 bases remaining between them. The CDR3 contains 11 residues. The germline V gene has CDR1 MGHRA and CDR2 YSYEKL. CDR3 region: CASSRQTVTFF. The CDR3 nucleotides are TGCGCCAGCAGCCGACAGACTGTAACTTTCTTT.

This clonotype was seen a single time. V gene TRBV7-2 combines with J gene TRBJ2-3; 16 nucleotides line up with TRBD2. V gave up 5 bases and J gave up 6 bases; unmatched junction bases: 11. Germline-derived CDR1 and CDR2 are SGHTA and FQGNSA. CDR3 length: 18 amino acids. The DNA for the CDR3 is TGTGCCAGCAGCCTAGTTACAGGGACTAGCGGGGGGGGGGATACGCAGTATTTT. This gives the protein CASSLVTGTSGGGDTQYF.